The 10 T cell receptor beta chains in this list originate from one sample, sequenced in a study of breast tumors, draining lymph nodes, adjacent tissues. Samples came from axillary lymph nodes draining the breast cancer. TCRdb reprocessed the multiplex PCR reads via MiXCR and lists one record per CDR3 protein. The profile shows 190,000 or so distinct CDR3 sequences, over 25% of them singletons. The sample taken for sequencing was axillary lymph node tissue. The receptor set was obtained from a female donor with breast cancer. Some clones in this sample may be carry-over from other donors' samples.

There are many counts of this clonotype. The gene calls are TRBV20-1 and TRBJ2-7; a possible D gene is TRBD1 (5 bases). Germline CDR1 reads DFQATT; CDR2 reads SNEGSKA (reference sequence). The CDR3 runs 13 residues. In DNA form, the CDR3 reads TGCAGGGTGGTCGGCAGGGCAGACTACGAGCAGTACTTC. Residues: CRVVGRADYEQYF.

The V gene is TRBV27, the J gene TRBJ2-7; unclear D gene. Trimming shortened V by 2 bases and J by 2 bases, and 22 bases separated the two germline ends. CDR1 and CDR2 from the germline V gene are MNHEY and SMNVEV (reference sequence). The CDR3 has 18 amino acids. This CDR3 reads CASSLNPGRPPATYEQYF. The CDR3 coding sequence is TGTGCCAGCAGTTTAAACCCTGGGCGACCTCCGGCTACCTACGAGCAGTACTTC.

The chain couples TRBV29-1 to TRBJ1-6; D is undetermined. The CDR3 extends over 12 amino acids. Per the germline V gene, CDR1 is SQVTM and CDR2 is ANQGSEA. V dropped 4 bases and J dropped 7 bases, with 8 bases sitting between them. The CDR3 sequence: CSVGYGNSPLHF. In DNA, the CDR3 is TGCAGCGTTGGGTATGGAAATTCACCCCTCCACTTT.

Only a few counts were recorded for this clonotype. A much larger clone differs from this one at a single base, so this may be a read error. This CDR3 is CASSPWGRGLGGYTF. For the CDR3, the DNA is TGTGCCAGCAGCCCATGGGGACGGGGGCTAGGTGGCTACACCTTC. The genes are TRBV11-2 and TRBJ1-2; D may be TRBD1 (6 bases). This CDR3 comprises 15 residues. V gave up 5 bases and J gave up 7 bases, with 20 bases separating them. Germline assignment: CDR1 SGHAT and CDR2 FQNNGV.

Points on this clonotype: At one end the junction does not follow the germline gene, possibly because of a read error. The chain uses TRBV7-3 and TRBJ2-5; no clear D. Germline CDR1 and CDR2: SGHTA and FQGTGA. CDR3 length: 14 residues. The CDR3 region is CASSLTGRREAQYF. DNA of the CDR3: TGTGCCAGCAGCTTAACGGGAAGGCGAGAGGCCCAGTACTTC.

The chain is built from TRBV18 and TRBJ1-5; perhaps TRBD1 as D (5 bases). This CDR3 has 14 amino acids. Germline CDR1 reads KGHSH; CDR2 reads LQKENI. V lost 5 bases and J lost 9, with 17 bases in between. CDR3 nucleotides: TGTGCCAGCTCAGGTAGGAGGGACCAAGCGCCCCAGCATTTT. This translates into CASSGRRDQAPQHF. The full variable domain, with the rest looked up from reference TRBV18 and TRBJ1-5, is NAGVMQNPRHLVRRRGQEARLRCSPMKGHSHVYWYRQLPEEGLKFMVYLQKENIIDESGMPKERFSAEFPKEGPSILRIQQVVRGDSAAYFCASSGRRDQAPQHFGDGTRLSIL.

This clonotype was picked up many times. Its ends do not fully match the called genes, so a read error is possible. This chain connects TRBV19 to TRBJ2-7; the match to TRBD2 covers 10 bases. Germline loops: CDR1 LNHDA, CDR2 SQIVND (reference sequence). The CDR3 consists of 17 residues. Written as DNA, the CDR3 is TGTGCCAGTAGTCCTGGGGGTAGCGGGAGGTGGACCTACGGGCAGTACTTC. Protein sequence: CASSPGGSGRWTYGQYF.

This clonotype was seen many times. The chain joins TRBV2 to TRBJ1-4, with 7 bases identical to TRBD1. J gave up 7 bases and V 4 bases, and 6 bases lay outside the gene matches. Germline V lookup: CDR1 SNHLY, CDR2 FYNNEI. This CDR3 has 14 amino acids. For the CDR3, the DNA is TGTGCCAGCAGTGTAAGACAGGGAGGTGAAAAACTGTTTTTT. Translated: CASSVRQGGEKLFF. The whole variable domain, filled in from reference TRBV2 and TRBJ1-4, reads EPEVTQTPSHQVTQMGQEVILRCVPISNHLYFYWYRQILGQKVEFLVSFYNNEISEKSEIFDDQFSVERPDGSNFTLKIRSTKLEDSAMYFCASSVRQGGEKLFFGSGTQLSVL.

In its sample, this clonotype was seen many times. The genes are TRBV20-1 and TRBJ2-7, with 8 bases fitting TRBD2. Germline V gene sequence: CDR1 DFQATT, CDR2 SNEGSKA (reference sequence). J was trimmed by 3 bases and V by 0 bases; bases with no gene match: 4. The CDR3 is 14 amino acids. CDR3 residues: CSARDGTRVYEQYF. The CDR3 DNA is TGCAGTGCTAGAGATGGGACTAGGGTCTACGAGCAGTACTTC.

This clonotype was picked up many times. Written as DNA, the CDR3 is TGTGCCAGCCGAAGACAGGGGGGGACCTACGAGCAGTACTTC. Protein: CASRRQGGTYEQYF. The chain uses TRBV28 and TRBJ2-7; 9 positions match TRBD1. Unmatched junction bases numbered 7, after V lost 8 bases and J lost 2 bases. This CDR3 has 14 residues. Germline V gene data show CDR1 as MDHEN and CDR2 as SYDVKM.